The 8 T cell receptor beta chains below come from one sample, sequenced in a study of T cells in Graves' hyperthyroidism and ophthalmopathy. It was RNA transcripts that yielded the amplified TCR beta CDR3 regions. Using the HTBI primer set, a first-round RT-PCR was run on the TCR CDR3. MiXCR, applied by TCRdb to the multiplex PCR reads, yields one record per CDR3 protein. There are around 260,000 distinct CDR3 sequences in the sample; 20% to 30% occur only once, and 25% to 30% lies in the top ten. The sample comprised blood. These receptors all stem from a man between 35 and 55 years old with Graves' hyperthyroidism that later progressed to Graves' ophthalmopathy.

This clonotype was counted ten times or more. The rearrangement links TRBV2 to TRBJ1-5; D not resolved. Germline assignment: CDR1 SNHLY and CDR2 FYNNEI. Between the trimmed V and J ends, which lost 6 bases and 7 bases, there was a span of 22 bases. This CDR3 is 16 amino acids long. The DNA for the CDR3 is TGTGCCAGCAGCCCCCCCCTCGGGAGGGTTGCGCAGCCCCAGCATTTT. It yields the protein CASSPPLGRVAQPQHF.

In the case of this clonotype: Since the CDR3 does not end with the conserved phenylalanine or tryptophan, this likely comes from a read error. It is unclear where the CDR3 begins or ends on the DNA, so no DNA is shown, and the CDR3 is as TCRdb lists it. The chain links TRBV18 to TRBJ2-7. The CDR3 spans 8 residues, counting both ends. In germline, CDR1 is KGHSH, CDR2 LQKENI. CDR3 loop: CASSPQSN.

V usage is TRBV6-2 or TRBV6-3 and J usage is TRBJ1-1; tentative D call: TRBD1 (6 bases). CDR3 length: 16 amino acids. Germline values: CDR1 MNHEY, CDR2 SVGEGT. Trimming left V 4 bases short and J 4 bases short, with 19 bases between. The CDR3 DNA reads TGTGCCAGCAGTTCTCCTTCGGGGACACCGTTCACTGAAGCTTTCTTT. Amino acid sequence: CASSSPSGTPFTEAFF.

This clonotype was seen ten or more times. The chain joins TRBV14 to TRBJ2-7, with D possibly matching TRBD1 (5 bases). V lost 3 bases to trimming and J lost 7 bases, with 19 bases between them. The CDR3 sequence is 15 residues long. CDR1 SGHDN and CDR2 FVKESK come from the germline V gene. The CDR3 sequence: CASSHPDSNRREQYF. The DNA for the CDR3 is TGTGCCAGCAGCCACCCAGACAGTAACCGAAGAGAGCAGTACTTC. The whole variable domain, remainder taken from reference TRBV14 and TRBJ2-7, is EAGVTQFPSHSVIEKGQTVTLRCDPISGHDNLYWYRRVMGKEIKFLLHFVKESKQDESGMPNNRFLAERTGGTYSTLKVQPAELEDSGVYFCASSHPDSNRREQYFGPGTRLTVT.

This clonotype occurred a few times. J is TRBJ1-1 and V is TRBV3-1; TRBD1 is a possible D gene (5 bases). V lost 2 bases to trimming and J lost 11 bases, with 12 bases between them. CDR1 and CDR2 from the germline V gene are LGHDT and YNNKEL (reference sequence). The CDR3 has 12 residues. Written as DNA, the CDR3 is TGTGCCAGCAGCCAACAACCGGGGGAGGCTTTCTTT. It translates to CASSQQPGEAFF. The full variable domain, rest sourced from reference TRBV3-1 and TRBJ1-1, is DTAVSQTPKYLVTQMGNDKSIKCEQNLGHDTMYWYKQDSKKFLKIMFSYNNKELIINETVPNRFSPKSPDKAHLNLHINSLELGDSAVYFCASSQQPGEAFFGQGTRLTVV.

This clonotype occurred many times. The chain carries TRBV3-1 and TRBJ2-7, with 7 nucleotides matching TRBD2. There are 15 residues in the CDR3. Germline values: CDR1 LGHDT, CDR2 YNNKEL (reference sequence). Trimming at V came to 1 base and at J to 4 bases, leaving 7 bases not matched to a gene. CDR3 protein: CASSQVRERGYEQYF. The CDR3 region has the DNA TGTGCCAGCAGCCAAGTACGGGAGCGGGGATACGAGCAGTACTTC.

CDR3 residues: CASLAGDGQETQYF. CDR3 bases: TGTGCCAGCCTAGCGGGCGACGGACAAGAGACCCAGTACTTC. The J gene is TRBJ2-5, the V gene TRBV12-3 or TRBV12-4; 8 nucleotides match TRBD2. The length of the CDR3 is 14 residues. J gave up 2 bases and V 8 bases, and 7 bases lay outside the gene matches.

Written as DNA, the CDR3 is TGTGCCTGGAGTATGGTTGGGAATTGGGGCGAAGGGCCCTACGAGCAGTACTTC. It codes for CAWSMVGNWGEGPYEQYF. The J gene is TRBJ2-7, the V gene TRBV30, with D possibly being TRBD1 (5 bases). There are 18 residues in the CDR3. Germline assignment: CDR1 GTSNPN and CDR2 SVGIG (reference sequence). Trimming removed 2 bases at V and 2 bases at J, with 25 bases between.